Presented here are 22 T cell receptor beta chains from one specimen sequenced in a study of PD-L1 blockade in urothelial cancer. TCRdb keeps only in-frame clones here, not all; method: immunoSEQ multiplex PCR. The repertoire holds roughly 20,000 clones, with 70% to 90% as singletons. The material sequenced was PBMCs, taken around atezolizumab (anti-PD-L1) treatment. The origin of the receptors is a man aged 50-60 years with urothelial cancer.

This clone appeared a single time. This rearrangement joins TRBV5-1 to TRBJ2-7; TRBD1 matches at 9 bases. After removal of 0 bases from V and 2 bases from J, the junction contained 3 bases not matched to a gene. Germline values: CDR1 SGHRS, CDR2 YFSETQ. The CDR3 loop spans 15 amino acids. The CDR3 DNA sequence: TGCGCCAGCAGCTTGGGGACAGGGGCGACCTACGAGCAGTACTTC. This codes for CASSLGTGATYEQYF.

The chain is built from TRBV28 and TRBJ2-7, with D possibly being TRBD2 (5 bases). The length of the CDR3 is 13 residues. Germline V gene lookup returns CDR1 MDHEN and CDR2 SYDVKM. V was shortened by 5 bases and J by 7 bases, with 15 bases between the two germline ends. CDR3 protein: CASSQGPSGEQYF. The CDR3, as DNA: TGTGCCAGCAGTCAAGGGCCTTCGGGGGAGCAGTACTTC.

This clone occurred once. This rearrangement joins TRBV9 to TRBJ2-7, with D unclear. The CDR3 has 15 amino acids. V shed 4 bases and J shed 3 bases, with 17 bases lying between them. The germline V gene has CDR1 SGDLS and CDR2 YYNGEE. CDR3 residues: CASSTRGSLVYEQYF. CDR3 bases: TGTGCCAGCAGCACCCGCGGAAGCCTCGTCTACGAGCAGTACTTC. Based on the CDR3 plus reference TRBV9 and TRBJ2-7, the full variable domain is DSGVTQTPKHLITATGQRVTLRCSPRSGDLSVYWYQQSLDQGLQFLIQYYNGEERAKGNILERFSAQQFPDLHSELNLSSLELGDSALYFCASSTRGSLVYEQYFGPGTRLTVT.

The chain has TRBV5-1 and TRBJ2-5; unclear D gene. There are 13 residues in the CDR3. Trimming removed 0 bases at V and 5 bases at J, with 8 bases between. Germline CDR1 SGHRS, CDR2 YFSETQ. The CDR3 here is CASSLGLVETQYF. In DNA form, the CDR3 reads TGCGCCAGCAGCTTGGGGTTAGTGGAGACCCAGTACTTC.

This clone was recorded only once. The chain is built from TRBV7-2 and TRBJ1-2; D unclear. The CDR3 has 14 amino acids. Germline V gene sequence: CDR1 SGHTA, CDR2 FQGNSA. V lost 5 bases to trimming and J lost 8 bases, with 18 bases between them. The CDR3 sequence is CASSLNEAYGGYTF. CDR3 in DNA: TGTGCCAGCAGCCTCAATGAGGCCTATGGGGGCTACACCTTC.

The chain recombines TRBV29-1 with TRBJ2-7; D is ambiguous. The germline CDR1 and CDR2 sequences are SQVTM and ANQGSEA. The CDR3 is made up of 12 amino acids. V lost 6 bases to trimming and J lost 0 bases, with 9 bases between them. The CDR3 bases are TGCAGCGTAGAGGCTACCTCCTACGAGCAGTACTTC. The encoded protein is CSVEATSYEQYF.

The V and J genes are TRBV12-5 and TRBJ2-7, with 10 bases fitting TRBD1. The germline CDR1 and CDR2 sequences are LGHNT and FRNRAP. The trim removed 7 bases at V and 3 bases at J, leaving 6 bases unmatched. The CDR3 extends over 14 amino acids. This chain's CDR3 is CASASGTGDYEQYF. The CDR3 DNA sequence: TGTGCTAGTGCCTCCGGGACAGGGGACTACGAGCAGTACTTC.

The chain couples TRBV6-5 to TRBJ2-1, with D perhaps matching TRBD1 (6 bases). The CDR3 is 12 amino acids. V lost 0 bases to trimming and J lost 12 bases, with 9 bases between them. The germline V gene has CDR1 MNHEY and CDR2 SVGAGI. CDR3 protein: CASSYSAGVQFF. DNA for the CDR3: TGTGCCAGCAGTTACTCGGCAGGGGTGCAGTTCTTC.

V is TRBV4-1 and J is TRBJ2-3; 13 nucleotides match TRBD2. The V and J ends lost 1 base and 4 bases, in that order; junction bases with no gene match: 5. CDR1 and CDR2 (germline): MGHRA, YSYEKL. The length of the CDR3 is 17 residues. The CDR3 coding sequence is TGCGCCAGCAGCCAAGTCGGACTAGCGGGAGTTCCAGATACGCAGTATTTT. Translation: CASSQVGLAGVPDTQYF.

This clone was seen only once. The rearrangement uses TRBV7-2 and TRBJ2-1, with D perhaps TRBD2 (5 bases). V lost 3 bases and J lost 0, with 15 bases in between. The length of the CDR3 is 17 residues. The germline V gene has CDR1 SGHTA and CDR2 FQGNSA. CDR3 protein: CASSLNLGSNSYNEQFF. Here the CDR3 DNA reads TGTGCCAGCAGCTTGAATCTGGGGAGTAACTCCTACAATGAGCAGTTCTTC.

Written as DNA, the CDR3 is TGTGCCAGCAGTGAAGGGACACTGAACACTGAAGCTTTCTTT. This gives the protein CASSEGTLNTEAFF. This chain links TRBV6-1 with TRBJ1-1, with D perhaps TRBD1 (5 bases). From germline, CDR1 is MNHNS and CDR2 SASEGT. V lost 1 base, J lost 0 bases, and 6 bases lay in between. This CDR3 is 14 amino acids long.

The rearrangement joins TRBV28 to TRBJ2-7; maybe TRBD1 (6 bases). Germline-derived CDR1 and CDR2 are MDHEN and SYDVKM. Trimming removed 5 bases from V and 2 bases from J, with 13 bases in between. The CDR3 runs 14 residues. CDR3 DNA: TGTGCCAGCAGTCTACTACAGGGCCCCTACGAGCAGTACTTC. Translated: CASSLLQGPYEQYF. Variable domain in full (rest from reference TRBV28 and TRBJ2-7): DVKVTQSSRYLVKRTGEKVFLECVQDMDHENMFWYRQDPGLGLRLIYFSYDVKMKEKGDIPEGYSVSREKKERFSLILESASTNQTSMYLCASSLLQGPYEQYFGPGTRLTVT.

Only a few counts were recorded for this clone. CDR3 sequence (DNA): TGTGCCACCAGCCCGAAGAAACTATGGACAGTCTTTACCAATCAGCCCCAGCATTTT. Translated: CATSPKKLWTVFTNQPQHF. This chain connects TRBV15 to TRBJ1-5, with D perhaps matching TRBD1 (6 bases). V lost 5 bases and J lost 3, with 26 bases in between. Germline V gives CDR1 LNHNV, CDR2 YYDKDF (reference sequence). The CDR3 is 19 amino acids. Variable domain in full (rest from reference TRBV15 and TRBJ1-5): DAMVIQNPRYQVTQFGKPVTLSCSQTLNHNVMYWYQQKSSQAPKLLFHYYDKDFNNEADTPDNFQSRRPNTSFCFLDIRSPGLGDTAMYLCATSPKKLWTVFTNQPQHFGDGTRLSIL.

This chain uses TRBV28 with TRBJ2-2, with 10 bases fitting TRBD1. CDR1 MDHEN and CDR2 SYDVKM come from the germline V gene. Trimming removed 8 bases from V and 5 bases from J; junction bases left unmatched: 17. The CDR3 covers 18 residues. CDR3 DNA sequence: TGTGCCAGCCGAGTTATGGCTCGGGACAGGGGACGAACCGGGGAGCTGTTTTTT. Translated: CASRVMARDRGRTGELFF.

The chain uses TRBV11-2 and TRBJ2-7; a weak D match, TRBD1 (6 bases). CDR1 and CDR2 (germline): SGHAT, FQNNGV. The CDR3 length is 14 residues. V dropped 5 bases and J dropped 2 bases, with 13 bases sitting between them. The CDR3 is CASSPLGATYEQYF. The CDR3 nucleotides are TGTGCCAGCAGCCCTTTGGGGGCAACCTACGAGCAGTACTTC.

The chain is built from TRBV11-2 and TRBJ2-5; 7 bases are shared with TRBD2. V was clipped by 0 bases and J by 4 bases; unmatched bases: 2. Germline values: CDR1 SGHAT, CDR2 FQNNGV. The CDR3 covers 14 residues. The DNA of the CDR3 is TGTGCCAGCAGCTTAGATCCGGGGGGAGAGACCCAGTACTTC. Its protein product is CASSLDPGGETQYF.

The chain employs TRBV7-8 and TRBJ1-5; D is unresolved. V dropped 1 base and J dropped 5 bases, with 15 bases sitting between them. Germline CDR1 reads SGHVS; CDR2 reads FQNEAQ. CDR3 length: 16 amino acids. The chain's CDR3 is CASSLGATKRYQPQHF. Written as DNA, the CDR3 is TGTGCCAGCAGCTTAGGGGCCACAAAACGTTATCAGCCCCAGCATTTT.

The gene calls are TRBV30 and TRBJ2-7; D might be TRBD1 (5 bases). Germline values: CDR1 GTSNPN, CDR2 SVGIG (reference sequence). The CDR3 covers 13 residues. Trimming took off 3 bases at V and 5 bases at J, with 14 bases between the two ends. The CDR3 spells CAWSPDSIHEQYF. In nucleotides, the CDR3 is TGTGCCTGGAGCCCCGACAGTATCCACGAGCAGTACTTC.

This chain links TRBV27 with TRBJ2-7; TRBD2 matches 13 bases. Germline lookup yields CDR1 MNHEY and CDR2 SMNVEV (reference sequence). The J segment lost 2 bases and the V segment lost 4 bases, leaving 2 bases of the junction unmatched. The CDR3 is 15 residues long. As DNA, the CDR3 is TGTGCCAGCAGTTCGGGACTAGCGGGAACCTACGAGCAGTACTTC. Protein: CASSSGLAGTYEQYF.

The chain employs TRBV4-1 and TRBJ1-5; D unresolved. Germline V gene sequence: CDR1 MGHRA, CDR2 YSYEKL. V dropped 0 bases and J dropped 6 bases, with 9 bases sitting between them. The CDR3 has 14 residues. CDR3 bases: TGCGCCAGCAGCCAAGATAGAGGGATTCAGCCCCAGCATTTT. Protein sequence: CASSQDRGIQPQHF.

This clone appeared a few times. The chain couples TRBV18 to TRBJ2-2, with 8 bases lining up with TRBD1. The CDR3 contains 16 residues. J gave up 2 bases and V 2 bases, and 4 bases lay outside the gene matches. CDR1 KGHSH and CDR2 LQKENI come from the germline V gene. The CDR3 here is CASSPKDRANTGELFF. The DNA of the CDR3 is TGTGCCAGCTCACCAAAGGACAGGGCCAACACCGGGGAGCTGTTTTTT.

DNA of the CDR3: TGTGCCAGCAGTTTACCCGACCCCAGGGGCCAGTACTTC. This codes for CASSLPDPRGQYF. J is TRBJ2-5 and V is TRBV28; TRBD1 is a possible D gene (6 bases). CDR1 MDHEN and CDR2 SYDVKM come from the germline V gene. The CDR3 spans 13 residues. V was shortened by 2 bases and J by 10 bases, with 14 bases between the two germline ends.